The clone carrying this TCR beta chain was seen ten or more times. Its antigen remains unidentified. The data were taken from a study of regulatory T cells in long-lasting Graves disease. Study results and caveats: Persistent disease was associated with favored TRBV28 usage and with favored use of TRBJ1-2 and TRBJ2-5.

Sample time point: persistent/refractory GD, antithyroid drugs over 5 years with positive TRAb. Extracted PBMC RNA gave rise to the TCR library. To make TCR beta libraries, researchers used iRepertoire HTBI primers and Arm-PCR of CDR3 regions. MiXCR was run by TCRdb on the multiplex PCR reads, yielding one entry per CDR3 protein. The sample has a few hundred thousand distinct CDR3 sequences, 21% seen once. V gave up 1 base and J gave up 4 bases, with 13 bases separating them. The CDR3 is 16 residues long. The rearrangement uses TRBV12-3 or TRBV12-4 and TRBJ2-2, with a possible D match to TRBD2 (6 bases). The sequencing here drew on peripheral blood mononuclear cells (PBMCs), taken when the disease was refractory, from a patient treated with antithyroid drugs. This receptor was taken from a female donor with Graves disease. CDR3 loop: CASSLGWAGSTGELFF. DNA of the CDR3: TGTGCCAGCAGTTTAGGGTGGGCGGGATCCACCGGGGAGCTGTTTTTT.